This is a list of T cell receptor beta chains from one sample in a study. TCRdb reprocessed the RT-PCR reads via MiXCR and lists one record per CDR3 protein. The data contain hundreds of thousands of distinct CDR3 sequences, approximately 15% of them seen just once; the ten biggest clones take up just over 3.5%. Sequenced input: memory CD4+ T cells from blood. These receptors came from a female donor in good health, serving as a healthy control. Each CDR3 is given with its conserved first and last residue. D genes are given only for firm matches. A clone size is listed for some rows: how often the clone was seen (once, few, many), or a class if it is expanded.

j_call | d_call | clone_size | v_call | cdr3_nt | cdr3_aa
TRBJ1-1 | TRBD1 | . | TRBV20-1 | TGCAGTGTCCGACAGGGTAGTTTGGACACTGAAGCTTTCTTT | CSVRQGSLDTEAFF
TRBJ1-5 | . | . | TRBV28 | TGTGCCAGCAGTTACAGTGAACAGCCCCAGCATTTT | CASSYSEQPQHF
TRBJ2-2 | . | many | TRBV28 | TGTGCCAGCAGAATACCGGGTTCCGGGGAGCTGTTTTTT | CASRIPGSGELFF
TRBJ2-5 | . | . | TRBV3-1 | TGTGCCAGCAGCCAATCTGGGGAAAAGACCCAGTACTTC | CASSQSGEKTQYF
TRBJ2-7 | . | . | TRBV7-9 | TGTGCCAGCCATCAGGGGCTGAATTACGAGCAGTACTTC | CASHQGLNYEQYF
TRBJ2-3 | TRBD2 | many | TRBV10-3 | TGTGCCATCAGTGAGATGGTTAGCGGGATGTCAGATACGCAGTATTTT | CAISEMVSGMSDTQYF
TRBJ2-7 | TRBD2 | many | TRBV5-1 | TGCGCCAGCAGCCTATCCCTAGCGGGAGGTGAGCAGTACTTC | CASSLSLAGGEQYF
TRBJ2-7 | TRBD2 | once | TRBV20-1 | TGCAGTGCTCCCACTAGCGGAGCCTACGAGCAGTACTTC | CSAPTSGAYEQYF
TRBJ2-5 | TRBD2 | few | TRBV7-2 | TGTGCCAGCAGCCAGTCTAGCGGGGGGGGGGAGACCCAGTACTTC | CASSQSSGGGETQYF
TRBJ2-5 | TRBD2 | few | TRBV5-4 | TGTGCCAGCAGCTTGTATCTAGCGGGAGGGCCAGAGACCCAGTACTTC | CASSLYLAGGPETQYF
TRBJ2-2 | . | . | TRBV24-1 | TGTGCCACCAGTGAGAGGCACACCGGGGAGCTGTTTTTT | CATSERHTGELFF
TRBJ1-2 | . | once | TRBV5-4 | TGTGCCAGCAGCATAGGAGGTGGCAGCACTAACTATGGCTACACCTTC | CASSIGGGSTNYGYTF
TRBJ1-1 | . | few | TRBV12-3/TRBV12-4 | TGTGCCAGTACCCGTGCAGGACTGAACACTGAAGCTTTCTTT | CASTRAGLNTEAFF
TRBJ2-2 | . | . | TRBV7-2 | TGTGCCAGCAGCCCGATGGGGTTAAACACCGGGGAGCTGTTTTTT | CASSPMGLNTGELFF
TRBJ1-5 | . | . | TRBV7-9 | TGTGCCAGCAGCCCACAGGGAGGGGGGCCCCAGCATTTT | CASSPQGGGPQHF
TRBJ2-1 | . | many | TRBV10-3 | TGTGCCATCAATGCACCCCCGCAAGTCAATGAGCAGTTCTTC | CAINAPPQVNEQFF
TRBJ1-5 | . | many | TRBV20-1 | TGCAGTGCTAGTCCGGACACCTATAGCAATCAGCCCCAGCATTTT | CSASPDTYSNQPQHF
TRBJ2-7 | TRBD2 | few | TRBV3-1 | TGTGCCAGCAGCGTCAACCGGGGGGGCTACTCCTACGAGCAGTACTTC | CASSVNRGGYSYEQYF
TRBJ1-1 | TRBD1 | few | TRBV20-1 | TGCAGTGCTGCCTCTGACAGGGGAGTCACTGAAGCTTTCTTT | CSAASDRGVTEAFF
TRBJ2-3 | TRBD2 | many | TRBV20-1 | TGCAGTGCTAGCCAGTTTGGGAGGGGTGGCACAGATACGCAGTATTTT | CSASQFGRGGTDTQYF
TRBJ2-5 | . | few | TRBV20-1 | TGCAGTGCTAGAGCGGACAGAGAAGAGACCCAGTACTTC | CSARADREETQYF
TRBJ2-3 | TRBD1 | . | TRBV11-2 | TGTGCCAGCAGCGAGGGGGCACCCCAGATAGATACGCAGTATTTT | CASSEGAPQIDTQYF
TRBJ1-1 | . | . | TRBV29-1 | TGCAGCGTTGAAGGGCGTTCGAGCACTGAAGCTTTCTTT | CSVEGRSSTEAFF
TRBJ1-2 | . | . | TRBV12-3/TRBV12-4 | TGTGCCAGCCAACCACCCCCGGGACGGAGAGGGGTCTATGGCTACACCTTC | CASQPPPGRRGVYGYTF
TRBJ2-4 | . | many | TRBV12-3/TRBV12-4 | TGTGCCAGCAGTCTCACCCAGGGTGGTATAGCCAAAAACATTCAGTACTTC | CASSLTQGGIAKNIQYF
TRBJ1-2 | . | many | TRBV5-6 | TGTGCCAGCAGCCGGGACACCCTCTATGGCTACACCTTC | CASSRDTLYGYTF
TRBJ1-2 | TRBD1 | few | TRBV5-5 | TGTGCCAGCAGCTTTCCGGGACAGGGGGTGGGCTACACCTTC | CASSFPGQGVGYTF
TRBJ2-1 | . | few | TRBV18 | TGTGCCAGCTCACCACTCGTCGCAGGTCCGGGCAATGAGCAGTTCTTC | CASSPLVAGPGNEQFF
TRBJ1-5 | . | many | TRBV5-1 | TGCGCCAGCAGGATTGACAGAGATCAGCCCCAGCATTTT | CASRIDRDQPQHF
TRBJ2-1 | . | many | TRBV5-6 | TGTGCCAGCAGATTCCGCGGGACTGGCTCCTACAATGAGCAGTTCTTC | CASRFRGTGSYNEQFF
TRBJ1-3 | TRBD1 | . | TRBV20-1 | TGCAGTGCTGCTCAACAGGGGTTGAGAAACACCATATATTTT | CSAAQQGLRNTIYF
TRBJ1-2 | . | . | TRBV7-9 | TGTGCCAGCAGCTTTGACACCCCCTATGGCTACACCTTC | CASSFDTPYGYTF
TRBJ2-1 | . | few | TRBV28 | TGTGCCAGCAGTTCTAGTTCGACAGTCCTCGAGCAGTTCTTC | CASSSSSTVLEQFF
TRBJ2-1 | . | few | TRBV6-2/TRBV6-3 | TGTGCCAGCAGTTACTCGTTGGGGGCTTTTGTTTCAGGGCACGACAATGAGCAGTTCTTC | CASSYSLGAFVSGHDNEQFF
TRBJ1-5 | . | . | TRBV30 | TGTGCCTGGAGTGTACTCCAACAGCCCCAGCATTTT | CAWSVLQQPQHF
TRBJ2-5 | TRBD1 | . | TRBV7-8 | TGTGCCAGCAGCTCCCAACGACAGGGGGGACTCCCCGGGGCCCAGTACTTC | CASSSQRQGGLPGAQYF
TRBJ2-7 | TRBD1 | few | TRBV5-1 | TGCGCCAGCAGCTCTCCAGGGGGCGACGAGCAGTACTTC | CASSSPGGDEQYF
TRBJ2-7 | . | . | TRBV5-1 | TGCGCCAGCAGCTTGGGCCCCTTAGTTGGGGACGAGCAGTACTTC | CASSLGPLVGDEQYF
TRBJ2-3 | TRBD1 | . | TRBV4-1 | TGCGCCAGCAGCCAAGCCCCTGACAGGGCTCCGGCAGCGGATACGCAGTATTTT | CASSQAPDRAPAADTQYF
TRBJ1-1 | . | many | TRBV15 | TGTGCCACCAGCCGCCGTCGGGGGGATACTGAAGCTTTCTTT | CATSRRRGDTEAFF